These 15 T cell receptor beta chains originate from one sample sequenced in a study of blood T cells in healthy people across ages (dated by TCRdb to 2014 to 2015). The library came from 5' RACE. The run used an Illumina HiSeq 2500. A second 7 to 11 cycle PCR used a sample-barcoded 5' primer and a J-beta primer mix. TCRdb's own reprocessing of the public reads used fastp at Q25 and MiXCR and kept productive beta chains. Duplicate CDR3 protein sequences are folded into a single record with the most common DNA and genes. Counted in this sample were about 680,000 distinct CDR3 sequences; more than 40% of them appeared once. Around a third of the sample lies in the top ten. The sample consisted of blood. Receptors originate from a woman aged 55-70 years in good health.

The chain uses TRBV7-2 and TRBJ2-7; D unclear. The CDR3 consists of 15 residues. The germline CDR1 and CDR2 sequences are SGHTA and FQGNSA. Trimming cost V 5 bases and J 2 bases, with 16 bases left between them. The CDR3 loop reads CASSTQPGNTYEQYF. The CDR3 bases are TGTGCCAGCAGCACCCAGCCAGGCAATACCTACGAGCAGTACTTC.

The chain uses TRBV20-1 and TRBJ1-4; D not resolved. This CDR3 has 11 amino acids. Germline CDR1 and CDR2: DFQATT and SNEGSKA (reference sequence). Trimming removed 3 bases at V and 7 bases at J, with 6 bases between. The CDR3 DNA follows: TGCAGTGCTAGTAGTGGTGAAAAACTGTTTTTT. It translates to CSASSGEKLFF.

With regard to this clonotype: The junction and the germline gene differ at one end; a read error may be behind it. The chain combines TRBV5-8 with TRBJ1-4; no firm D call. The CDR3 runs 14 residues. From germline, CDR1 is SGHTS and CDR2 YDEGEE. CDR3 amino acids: CTSSLVGTNEKLFF. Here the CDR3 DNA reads TGTACCAGCAGCTTGGTCGGAACTAATGAAAAACTGTTTTTT.

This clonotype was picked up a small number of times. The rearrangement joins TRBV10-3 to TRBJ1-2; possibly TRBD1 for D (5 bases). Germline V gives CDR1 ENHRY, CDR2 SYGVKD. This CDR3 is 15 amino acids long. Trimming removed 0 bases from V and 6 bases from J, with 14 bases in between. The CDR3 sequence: CAISESGTGKDGYTF. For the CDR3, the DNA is TGTGCCATCAGTGAGTCAGGGACTGGCAAGGATGGCTACACCTTC.

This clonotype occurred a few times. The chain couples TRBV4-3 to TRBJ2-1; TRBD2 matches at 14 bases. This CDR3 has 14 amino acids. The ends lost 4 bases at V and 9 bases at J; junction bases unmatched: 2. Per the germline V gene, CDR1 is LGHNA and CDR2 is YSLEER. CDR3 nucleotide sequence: TGCGCCAGCAGCCCGGGACTAGCGGGAGCTGAGCAGTTCTTC. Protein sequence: CASSPGLAGAEQFF.

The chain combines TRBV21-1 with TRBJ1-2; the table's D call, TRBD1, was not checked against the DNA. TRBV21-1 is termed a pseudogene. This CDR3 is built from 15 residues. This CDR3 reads CASSQEDSDFYGYTF. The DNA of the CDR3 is TGTGCCAGCAGCCAAGAGGACAGCGATTTCTATGGCTACACCTTC.

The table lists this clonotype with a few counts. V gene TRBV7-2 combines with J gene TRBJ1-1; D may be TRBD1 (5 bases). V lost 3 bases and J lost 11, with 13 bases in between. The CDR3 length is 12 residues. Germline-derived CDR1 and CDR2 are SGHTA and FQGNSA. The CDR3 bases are TGTGCCAGCAGCTTCCAGGGTTTACGGGCTTTCTTT. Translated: CASSFQGLRAFF.

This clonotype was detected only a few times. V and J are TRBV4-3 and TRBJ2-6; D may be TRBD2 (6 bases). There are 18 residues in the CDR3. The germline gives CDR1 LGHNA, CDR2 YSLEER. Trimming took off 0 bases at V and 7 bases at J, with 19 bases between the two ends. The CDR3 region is CASSQEGLDRLGANVLTF. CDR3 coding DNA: TGCGCCAGCAGCCAAGAGGGACTTGACCGCCTGGGAGCCAACGTCCTGACTTTC.

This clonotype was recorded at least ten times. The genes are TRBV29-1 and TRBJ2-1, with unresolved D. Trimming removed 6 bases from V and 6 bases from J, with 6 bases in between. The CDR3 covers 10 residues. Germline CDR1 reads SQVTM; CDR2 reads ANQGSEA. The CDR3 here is CSVGSNEQFF. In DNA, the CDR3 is TGCAGCGTCGGATCCAATGAGCAGTTCTTC.

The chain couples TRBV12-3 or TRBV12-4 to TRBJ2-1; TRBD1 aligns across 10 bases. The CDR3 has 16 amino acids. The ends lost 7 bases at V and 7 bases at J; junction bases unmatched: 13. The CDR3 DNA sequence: TGTGCCAGCAACCCATCGCCGGGACAGGGGCTAAATGAGCAGTTCTTC. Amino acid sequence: CASNPSPGQGLNEQFF.

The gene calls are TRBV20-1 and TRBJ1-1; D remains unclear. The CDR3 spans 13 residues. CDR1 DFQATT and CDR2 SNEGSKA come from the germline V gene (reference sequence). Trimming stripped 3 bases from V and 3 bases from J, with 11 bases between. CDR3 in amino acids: CSASRQADTEAFF. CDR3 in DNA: TGCAGTGCTAGCCGACAAGCTGACACTGAAGCTTTCTTT.

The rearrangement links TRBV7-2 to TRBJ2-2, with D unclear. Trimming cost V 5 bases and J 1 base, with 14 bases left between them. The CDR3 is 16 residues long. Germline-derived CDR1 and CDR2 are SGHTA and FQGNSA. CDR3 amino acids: CASSLGLRKNTGELFF. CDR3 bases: TGTGCCAGCAGCCTTGGGCTTCGGAAGAACACCGGGGAGCTGTTTTTT.

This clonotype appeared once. CDR3 protein: CASSQEWVTVGELFF. In nucleotides, the CDR3 is TGTGCCAGCAGCCAAGAATGGGTGACGGTCGGGGAGCTGTTTTTT. The V call is TRBV4-2, the J call TRBJ2-2; D unresolved. Germline assignment: CDR1 LGHNA and CDR2 YNFKEQ. The V end was cut by 0 bases, the J end by 7 bases, with 12 bases between. This CDR3 is 15 amino acids long.

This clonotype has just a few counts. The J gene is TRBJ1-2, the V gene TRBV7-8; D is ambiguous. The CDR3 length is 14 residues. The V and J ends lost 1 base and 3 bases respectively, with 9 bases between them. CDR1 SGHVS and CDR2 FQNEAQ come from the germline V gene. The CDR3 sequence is CASSLDRSHYGYTF. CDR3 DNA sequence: TGTGCCAGCAGCTTAGATCGCAGCCACTATGGCTACACCTTC.

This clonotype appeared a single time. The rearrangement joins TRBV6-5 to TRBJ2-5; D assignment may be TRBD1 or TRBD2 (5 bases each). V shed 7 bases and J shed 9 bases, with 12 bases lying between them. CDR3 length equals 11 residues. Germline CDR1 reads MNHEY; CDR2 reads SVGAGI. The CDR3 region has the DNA TGTGCCAGCACCCGAGGGACGGCCCAGTACTTC. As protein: CASTRGTAQYF.